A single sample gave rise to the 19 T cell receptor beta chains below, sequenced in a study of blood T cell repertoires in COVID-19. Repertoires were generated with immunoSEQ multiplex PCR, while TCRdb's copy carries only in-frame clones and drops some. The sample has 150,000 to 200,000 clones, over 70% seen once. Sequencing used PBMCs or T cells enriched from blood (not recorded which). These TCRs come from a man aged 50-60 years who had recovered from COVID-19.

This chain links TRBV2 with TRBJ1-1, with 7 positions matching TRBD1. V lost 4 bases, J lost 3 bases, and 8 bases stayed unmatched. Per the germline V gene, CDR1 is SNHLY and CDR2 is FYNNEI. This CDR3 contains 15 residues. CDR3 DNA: TGTGCCAGCAGTGGACCGACAGGGCTGTACACTGAAGCTTTCTTT. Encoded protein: CASSGPTGLYTEAFF.

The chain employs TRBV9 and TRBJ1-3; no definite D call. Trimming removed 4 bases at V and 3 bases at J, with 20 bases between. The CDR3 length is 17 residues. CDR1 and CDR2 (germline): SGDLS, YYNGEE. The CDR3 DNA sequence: TGTGCCAGCAGCCCCCGGCAGGACTCCGCATTTGGAAACACCATATATTTT. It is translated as CASSPRQDSAFGNTIYF.

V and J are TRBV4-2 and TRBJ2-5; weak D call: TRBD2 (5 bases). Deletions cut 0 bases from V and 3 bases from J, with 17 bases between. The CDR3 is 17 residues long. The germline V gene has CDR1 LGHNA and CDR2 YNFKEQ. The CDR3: CASSQDFGLAREETQYF. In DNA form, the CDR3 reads TGTGCCAGCAGCCAAGACTTCGGTCTAGCCCGGGAAGAGACCCAGTACTTC.

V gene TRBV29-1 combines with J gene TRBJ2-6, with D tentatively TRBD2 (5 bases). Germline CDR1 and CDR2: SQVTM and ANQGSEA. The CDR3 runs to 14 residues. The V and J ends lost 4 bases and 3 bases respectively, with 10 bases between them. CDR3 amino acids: CSVVPRGGANVLTF. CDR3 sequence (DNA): TGCAGCGTTGTCCCCCGGGGTGGGGCCAACGTCCTGACTTTC.

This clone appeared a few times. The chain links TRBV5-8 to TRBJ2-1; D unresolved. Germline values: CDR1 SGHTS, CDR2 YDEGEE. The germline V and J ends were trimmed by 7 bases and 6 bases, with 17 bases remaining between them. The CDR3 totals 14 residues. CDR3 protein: CASRSIESVNEQFF. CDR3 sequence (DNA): TGTGCCAGCCGGTCAATCGAATCGGTCAATGAGCAGTTCTTC.

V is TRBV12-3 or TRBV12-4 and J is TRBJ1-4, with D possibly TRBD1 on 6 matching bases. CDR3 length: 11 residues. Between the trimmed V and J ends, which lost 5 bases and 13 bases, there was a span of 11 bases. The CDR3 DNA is TGTGCCAGCAGTCAACAGGGAGCACTGTTTTTT. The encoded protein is CASSQQGALFF.

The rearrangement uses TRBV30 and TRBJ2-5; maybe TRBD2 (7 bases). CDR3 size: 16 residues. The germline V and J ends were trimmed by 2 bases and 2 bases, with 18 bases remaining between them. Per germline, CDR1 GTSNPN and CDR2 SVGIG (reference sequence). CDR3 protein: CAWSPLGGAPQETQYF. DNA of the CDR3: TGTGCCTGGAGTCCGCTAGGGGGGGCCCCGCAAGAGACCCAGTACTTC.

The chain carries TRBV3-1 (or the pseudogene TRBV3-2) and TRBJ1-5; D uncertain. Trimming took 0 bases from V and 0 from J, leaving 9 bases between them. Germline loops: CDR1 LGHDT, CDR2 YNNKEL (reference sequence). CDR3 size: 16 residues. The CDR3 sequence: CASSQDITVSNQPQHF. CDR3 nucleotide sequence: TGTGCCAGCAGCCAAGATATAACGGTTAGCAATCAGCCCCAGCATTTT.

The CDR3 DNA is TGTGCCAGCAGTCTACCCCCTCGACTAGCGGGAAACAATGAGCAGTTCTTC. Amino acid sequence: CASSLPPRLAGNNEQFF. This rearrangement joins TRBV27 to TRBJ2-1, with 11 nucleotides matching TRBD2. Unmatched junction bases numbered 11, after V lost 5 bases and J lost 5 bases. The length of the CDR3 is 17 residues. Germline CDR1 and CDR2: MNHEY and SMNVEV (reference sequence).

CDR3 residues: CASSSLVLREQYF. DNA for the CDR3: TGTGCCAGTAGTTCCCTGGTCCTACGAGAGCAGTACTTC. The rearrangement links TRBV19 to TRBJ2-7; D gene uncertain. Germline V gene lookup returns CDR1 LNHDA and CDR2 SQIVND (reference sequence). This CDR3 region has 13 residues. Trimming took 5 bases from V and 7 from J, leaving 15 bases between them.

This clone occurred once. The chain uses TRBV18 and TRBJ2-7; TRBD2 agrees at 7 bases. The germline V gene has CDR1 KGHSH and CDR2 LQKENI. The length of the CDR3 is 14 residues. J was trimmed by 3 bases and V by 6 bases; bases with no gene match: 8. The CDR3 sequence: CASSRGEFGYEQYF. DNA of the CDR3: TGTGCCAGCTCCCGGGGGGAGTTCGGCTACGAGCAGTACTTC.

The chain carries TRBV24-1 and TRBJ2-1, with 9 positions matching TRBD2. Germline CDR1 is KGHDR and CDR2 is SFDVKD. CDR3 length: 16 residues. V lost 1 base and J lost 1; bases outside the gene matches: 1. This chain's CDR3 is CATSDLSGGSYNEQFF. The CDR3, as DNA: TGTGCCACCAGTGATTTAAGCGGGGGGTCCTACAATGAGCAGTTCTTC.

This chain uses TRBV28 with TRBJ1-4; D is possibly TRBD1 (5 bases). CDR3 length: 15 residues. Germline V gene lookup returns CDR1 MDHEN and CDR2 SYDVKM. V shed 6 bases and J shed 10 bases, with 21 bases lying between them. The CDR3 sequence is CASSSLERGLGKLFF. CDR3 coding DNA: TGTGCCAGCAGCTCTTTGGAGCGGGGCTTGGGAAAACTGTTTTTT.

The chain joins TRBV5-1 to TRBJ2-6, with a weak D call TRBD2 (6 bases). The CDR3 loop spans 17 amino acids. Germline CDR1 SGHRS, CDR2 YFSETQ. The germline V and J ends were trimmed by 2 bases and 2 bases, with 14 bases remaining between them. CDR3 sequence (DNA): TGCGCCAGCAGCTTACAAGTACCGGGGGCTGGGGCCAACGTCCTGACTTTC. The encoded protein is CASSLQVPGAGANVLTF.

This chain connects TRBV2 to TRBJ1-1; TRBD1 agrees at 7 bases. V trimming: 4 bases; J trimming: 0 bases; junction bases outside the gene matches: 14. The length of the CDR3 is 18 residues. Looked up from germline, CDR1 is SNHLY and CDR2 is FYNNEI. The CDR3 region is CASSVSTISGTVNTEAFF. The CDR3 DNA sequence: TGTGCCAGCAGTGTAAGTACTATCTCCGGGACAGTGAACACTGAAGCTTTCTTT.

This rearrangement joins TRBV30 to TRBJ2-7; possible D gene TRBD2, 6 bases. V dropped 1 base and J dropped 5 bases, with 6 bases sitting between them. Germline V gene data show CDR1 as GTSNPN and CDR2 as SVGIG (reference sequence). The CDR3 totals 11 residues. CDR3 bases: TGTGCCTGGAGTGGGAGGGACGAGCAGTACTTC. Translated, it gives CAWSGRDEQYF.

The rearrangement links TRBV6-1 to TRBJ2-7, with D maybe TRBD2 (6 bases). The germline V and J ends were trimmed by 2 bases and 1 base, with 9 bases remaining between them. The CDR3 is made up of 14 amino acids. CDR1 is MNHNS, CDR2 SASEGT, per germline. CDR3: CASSERGMSYEQYF. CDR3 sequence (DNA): TGTGCCAGCAGTGAACGGGGGATGTCCTACGAGCAGTACTTC.

The CDR3 DNA reads TGTGCCAGCAGTGGCGGGACAGACAATCAGCCCCAGCATTTT. Translation gives CASSGGTDNQPQHF. The chain uses TRBV25-1 and TRBJ1-5, with TRBD1 matching over 7 bases. CDR3 length: 14 amino acids. V was pared by 4 bases and J by 3 bases, with 3 bases of the junction left unmatched. The germline V gene encodes CDR1 MGHDK and CDR2 SYGVNS. The variable domain in full, with the rest retrieved from reference TRBV25-1 and TRBJ1-5, is EADIYQTPRYLVIGTGKKITLECSQTMGHDKMYWYQQDPGMELHLIHYSYGVNSTEKGDLSSESTVSRIRTEHFPLTLESARPSHTSQYLCASSGGTDNQPQHFGDGTRLSIL.

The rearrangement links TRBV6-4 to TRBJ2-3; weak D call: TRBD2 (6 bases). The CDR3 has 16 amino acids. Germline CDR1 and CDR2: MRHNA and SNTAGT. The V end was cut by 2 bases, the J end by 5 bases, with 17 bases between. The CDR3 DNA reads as TGTGCCAGCAGTGACAACGAAGTCGGGGGTGGAGATACGCAGTATTTT. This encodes CASSDNEVGGGDTQYF.